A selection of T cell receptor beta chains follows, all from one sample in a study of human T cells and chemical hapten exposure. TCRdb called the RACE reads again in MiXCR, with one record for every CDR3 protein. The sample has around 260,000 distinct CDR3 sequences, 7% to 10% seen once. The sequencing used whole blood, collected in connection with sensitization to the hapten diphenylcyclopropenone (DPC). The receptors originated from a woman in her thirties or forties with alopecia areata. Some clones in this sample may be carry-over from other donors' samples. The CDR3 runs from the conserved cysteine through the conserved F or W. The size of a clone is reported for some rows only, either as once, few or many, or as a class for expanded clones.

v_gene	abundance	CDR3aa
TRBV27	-	CASSTAGDDQPQHF
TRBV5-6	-	CASSLGQGIGNQPQHF
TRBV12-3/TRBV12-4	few	CASSGRVDSSTDTQYF
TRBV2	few	CASSEAMGWTDTQYF
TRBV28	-	CASSLYQGTYSYEQYF
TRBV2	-	CASSIENPGLNTEAFF
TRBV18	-	CASSPPGTVYEQYF
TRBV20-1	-	CSAKEGAEETFF
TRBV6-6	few	CASDPGLGRYGYTF
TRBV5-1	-	CASRTGLAGGNEQFF
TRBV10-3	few	CAITRELTGNTIYF
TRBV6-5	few	CASSYSGQGSAEQYF
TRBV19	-	CASSIRGSDTQYF
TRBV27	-	CASSLFRGRAGTDTQYF
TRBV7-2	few	CASGPGLRSEQYF
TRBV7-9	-	CASSSRQGVGETQYF
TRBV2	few	CASSEWNEQFF
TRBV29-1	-	CSVLLDSYNEQFF
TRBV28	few	CASSSYRGRDYQETQYF
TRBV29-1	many	CSVEGRVQAGGAFF
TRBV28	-	CASRLSGTGYEQYF
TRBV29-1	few	CSVDMGSYEQYF
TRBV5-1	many	CASSPGHGNEKLFF
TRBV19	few	CASSIPGRAETQYF
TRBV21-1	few	CASRDHSIGVSREDNEQFF
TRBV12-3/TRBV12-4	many	CASSPLSNQPQHF
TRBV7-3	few	CASSPGVPYNEQFF
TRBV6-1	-	CASSSTTDPGYEQYF
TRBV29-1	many	CSVVGMGNTEAFF
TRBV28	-	CASAPLSGGRETQYF
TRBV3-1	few	CASSHGQGKSGYTF
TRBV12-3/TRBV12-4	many	CASSLDGYGYTF
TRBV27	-	CASSFGQGGIQYF
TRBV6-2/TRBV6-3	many	CASSYSDYNEQFF
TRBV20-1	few	CSATRTGRFHEQYF